The 21 T cell receptor beta chains reported below all come from one sample, sequenced in a study of blood T cell repertoires in COVID-19. TCRdb's copy holds only in-frame clones and misses some; the assay was immunoSEQ multiplex PCR. The sample holds about 140,000 clones; approximately 80% are singletons and the top ten take 5.5% to 8%. The sequenced sample was peripheral blood. These receptors were taken from a human donor in a cohort sampled during active COVID-19.

V usage is TRBV28 and J usage is TRBJ2-7; 8 bases agree with TRBD2. Trimming at V came to 4 bases and at J to 3 bases, leaving 8 bases not matched to a gene. This CDR3 is built from 15 residues. Germline V gives CDR1 MDHEN, CDR2 SYDVKM. As DNA, the CDR3 is TGTGCCAGCAGTTCCCTCGGGGCGGGGGGCTACGAGCAGTACTTC. As protein: CASSSLGAGGYEQYF.

The chain joins TRBV4-3 to TRBJ2-1, with D possibly being TRBD1 (6 bases). Per germline, CDR1 LGHNA and CDR2 YSLEER. Trimming stripped 3 bases from V and 2 bases from J, with 14 bases between. The CDR3 length is 16 residues. CDR3 coding DNA: TGCGCCAGCAGCCAGAGGACACAGGGCACCTACAATGAGCAGTTCTTC. It yields the protein CASSQRTQGTYNEQFF.

J is TRBJ1-2 and V is TRBV29-1; tentatively, D is TRBD1 (5 bases). The CDR3 is 11 amino acids. CDR1 is SQVTM and CDR2 is ANQGSEA in the germline V gene. V was shortened by 4 bases and J by 6 bases, with 9 bases between the two germline ends. The CDR3 nucleotides are TGCAGCGTTGTATGGGGCGATGGCTACACCTTC. Translated: CSVVWGDGYTF.

V and J are TRBV4-3 and TRBJ1-6, with D unclear. The length of the CDR3 is 15 residues. V was cut by 0 bases and J by 7 bases, with 10 bases left in between. Germline V gives CDR1 LGHNA, CDR2 YSLEER. The CDR3 nucleotides read TGCGCCAGCAGCCAAGAGAGGGTGGAGAATTCACCCCTCCACTTT. It encodes CASSQERVENSPLHF.

This chain connects TRBV7-2 to TRBJ1-1; 7 nucleotides match TRBD1. Germline CDR1 is SGHTA and CDR2 is FQGNSA. With V trimmed by 6 bases and J by 0 bases, 4 bases remained unmatched. The CDR3 contains 14 residues. For the CDR3, the DNA is TGTGCCAGCAGTCTGACAGGGTTGAACACTGAAGCTTTCTTT. Translating gives CASSLTGLNTEAFF.

The chain combines TRBV6-5 with TRBJ2-5; the D is unclear. From germline, CDR1 is MNHEY and CDR2 SVGAGI. There are 13 residues in the CDR3. V was shortened by 7 bases and J by 0 bases, with 9 bases between the two germline ends. CDR3 in DNA: TGTGCCAGCAAAGTGGGCCACCAAGAGACCCAGTACTTC. It is translated as CASKVGHQETQYF.

As for this clone: The sample has other DNA sequences that encode this CDR3 too. V usage is TRBV12-3 or TRBV12-4 and J usage is TRBJ2-7; D perhaps matches TRBD2 (6 bases). With 3 bases removed from V and 4 bases from J, the gap between germline ends came to 7 bases. The CDR3 is 12 residues long. The CDR3 spells CASSFRGYEQYF. The CDR3 nucleotides read TGTGCCAGCAGTTTTCGGGGGTACGAGCAGTACTTC.

This clone was seen once. The J gene is TRBJ2-3, the V gene TRBV5-1, with TRBD2 as a possible D gene (6 bases). Trimming removed 3 bases from V and 6 bases from J, with 14 bases in between. Germline CDR1 reads SGHRS; CDR2 reads YFSETQ. CDR3 length: 14 amino acids. As DNA, the CDR3 is TGCGCCAGCAGCTGGAACGACGGAGGGGATACGCAGTATTTT. It codes for CASSWNDGGDTQYF.

The chain has TRBV6-4 and TRBJ2-7; 10 bases fit TRBD1. Losses at the gene ends were 4 bases for V and 3 bases for J; bases not matched to a gene: 12. Germline values: CDR1 MRHNA, CDR2 SNTAGT. The CDR3 is 17 residues long. CDR3 loop: CASSAHRTRTGGYEQYF. In DNA, the CDR3 is TGTGCCAGCAGTGCCCACCGGACCAGGACAGGGGGCTACGAGCAGTACTTC.

The V and J genes are TRBV2 and TRBJ1-6, with TRBD1 identical over 8 bases. The germline V gene has CDR1 SNHLY and CDR2 FYNNEI. CDR3 size: 14 residues. V trimming: 7 bases; J trimming: 7 bases; junction bases outside the gene matches: 6. DNA of the CDR3: TGTGCCAGCACCGGACAGGGAGTAAATTCACCCCTCCACTTT. Translating gives CASTGQGVNSPLHF.

This chain links TRBV7-9 with TRBJ2-3, with TRBD2 identical over 8 bases. The CDR3 contains 16 residues. Germline V lookup: CDR1 SEHNR, CDR2 FQNEAQ (reference sequence). V shed 2 bases, J shed 2 bases, and the junction held 6 bases outside the gene matches. The CDR3 spells CASSLSRGGLTDTQYF. The CDR3 nucleotides read TGTGCCAGCAGCTTATCTCGCGGGGGGCTCACAGATACGCAGTATTTT.

The chain recombines TRBV15 with TRBJ2-3; weak D call: TRBD2 (5 bases). V was pared by 1 base and J by 4 bases, with 9 bases between. CDR1 and CDR2 (germline): LNHNV, YYDKDF (reference sequence). This CDR3 region has 14 residues. The CDR3 spells CATSRARGADTQYF. The DNA of the CDR3 is TGTGCCACCAGCAGAGCTCGGGGAGCAGATACGCAGTATTTT. The full variable domain, rest sourced from reference TRBV15 and TRBJ2-3, is DAMVIQNPRYQVTQFGKPVTLSCSQTLNHNVMYWYQQKSSQAPKLLFHYYDKDFNNEADTPDNFQSRRPNTSFCFLDIRSPGLGDTAMYLCATSRARGADTQYFGPGTRLTVL.

This chain joins TRBV6-2 or TRBV6-3 and TRBJ2-5, with 13 positions matching TRBD2. The CDR3 runs to 17 residues. Germline lookup yields CDR1 MNHEY and CDR2 SVGEGT. V was pared by 2 bases and J by 4 bases, with 7 bases of the junction left unmatched. This CDR3 is CASSYPGLAGFGETQYF. The CDR3 DNA sequence: TGTGCCAGCAGTTACCCGGGACTAGCGGGGTTTGGAGAGACCCAGTACTTC.

The gene calls are TRBV6-5 and TRBJ2-7; 7 positions match TRBD2. Germline assignment: CDR1 MNHEY and CDR2 SVGAGI. This CDR3 has 12 residues. The ends lost 6 bases at V and 1 base at J; junction bases unmatched: 0. The CDR3 here is CASRAGSYEQYF. The CDR3 nucleotides are TGTGCCAGCAGAGCGGGGTCCTACGAGCAGTACTTC.

This clone was detected once. This sequence joins TRBV11-2 and TRBJ2-7; 8 bases agree with TRBD1. Germline-derived CDR1 and CDR2 are SGHAT and FQNNGV. V was pared by 5 bases and J by 4 bases, with 7 bases of the junction left unmatched. The CDR3 runs 14 residues. The CDR3 region is CASSLSTGEYEQYF. CDR3 bases: TGTGCCAGCAGCCTGTCGACAGGGGAGTACGAGCAGTACTTC.

This clone was observed a single time. The chain uses TRBV6-1 and TRBJ2-7, with 8 positions matching TRBD1. The V gene's germline CDR1 is MNHNS and CDR2 SASEGT. The CDR3 has 13 amino acids. Germline trimming cut 1 base from V and 4 bases from J; bases unmatched to any gene: 0. This chain's CDR3 is CASSEDRGYEQYF. The CDR3 DNA is TGTGCCAGCAGTGAAGACAGGGGGTACGAGCAGTACTTC.

The chain links TRBV7-2 to TRBJ1-6; D is uncertain. The CDR3 runs 15 residues. The germline gives CDR1 SGHTA, CDR2 FQGNSA. Trimming took 5 bases from V and 8 from J, leaving 16 bases between them. CDR3 in amino acids: CASSERTRRHSPLHF. The CDR3 coding sequence is TGTGCCAGCAGCGAGAGGACTCGGAGACATTCACCCCTCCACTTT.

The chain recombines TRBV10-3 with TRBJ1-2; 7 bases fit TRBD1. Germline V gives CDR1 ENHRY, CDR2 SYGVKD. V shed 1 base, J shed 7 bases, and the junction held 9 bases outside the gene matches. This CDR3 spans 15 amino acids. CDR3: CAISEFRQGAGGYTF. CDR3 DNA sequence: TGTGCCATCAGTGAGTTTCGACAGGGCGCAGGTGGCTACACCTTC.

The chain recombines TRBV9 with TRBJ1-1, with D possibly TRBD1 on 6 matching bases. This CDR3 region has 18 residues. V lost 3 bases and J lost 1, with 22 bases in between. Germline loops: CDR1 SGDLS, CDR2 YYNGEE. CDR3 protein: CASSGGQQLNFGNTEAFF. The CDR3 coding sequence is TGTGCCAGCAGCGGGGGACAACAGCTTAATTTTGGGAACACTGAAGCTTTCTTT.

The chain combines TRBV19 with TRBJ2-1; D not resolved. Germline-derived CDR1 and CDR2 are LNHDA and SQIVND (reference sequence). The CDR3 is made up of 14 amino acids. V lost 6 bases and J 3 bases, leaving 12 bases between the germline ends. CDR3 in amino acids: CASRGSSSYNEQFF. For the CDR3, the DNA is TGTGCCAGTAGGGGTAGTAGCAGCTACAATGAGCAGTTCTTC.

In nucleotides, the CDR3 is TGTGCCAGCAGTCCTGGGACACCATCTGGAAACACCATATATTTT. Translating gives CASSPGTPSGNTIYF. This chain connects TRBV6-5 to TRBJ1-3; tentatively, D is TRBD1 (6 bases). CDR1 is MNHEY and CDR2 is SVGAGI in the germline V gene. The V end was cut by 5 bases, the J end by 1 base, with 12 bases between. The length of the CDR3 is 15 residues.